This TCR beta chain was identified during a study of identifying expanded T cells in peripheral blood. Only in-frame clones appear in the TCRdb table, and some are missing; sequencing was by immunoSEQ multiplex PCR. The sample contains some 81,000 clones, approximately 85% of which appear only once. Germline CDR1 LNHDA, CDR2 SQIVND (reference sequence). This CDR3 has 15 amino acids. Trimming left V 1 base short and J 0 bases short, with 7 bases between. This clone showed up just a few times. The sequenced sample consisted of blood. The receptor was isolated from a person aged 18-69 years in good health. This chain connects TRBV19 to TRBJ1-5; D ambiguous. In DNA form, the CDR3 reads TGTGCCAGTAGTATAGGGGAACTTAGCAATCAGCCCCAGCATTTT. Its translation: CASSIGELSNQPQHF.